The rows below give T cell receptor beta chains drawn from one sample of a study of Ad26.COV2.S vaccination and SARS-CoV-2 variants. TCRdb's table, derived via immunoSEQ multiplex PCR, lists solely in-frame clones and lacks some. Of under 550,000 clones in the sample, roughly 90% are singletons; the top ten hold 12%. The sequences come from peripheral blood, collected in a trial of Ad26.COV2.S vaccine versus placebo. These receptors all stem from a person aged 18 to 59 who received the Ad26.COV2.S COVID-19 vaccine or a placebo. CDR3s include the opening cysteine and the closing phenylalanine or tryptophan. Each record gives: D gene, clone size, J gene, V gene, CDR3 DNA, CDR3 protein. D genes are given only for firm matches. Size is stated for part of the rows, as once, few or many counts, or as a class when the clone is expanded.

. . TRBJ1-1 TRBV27 TGTGCCAGCAGTCCGTACACGGGCGGGTACACTGAAGCTTTCTTT CASSPYTGGYTEAFF
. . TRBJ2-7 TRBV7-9 TGTGCCAGCAGCTTAACGAGTAGCTACGAGCAGTACTTC CASSLTSSYEQYF
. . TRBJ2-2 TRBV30 TGTGCCTGGAGTGTTGGCGGGGAGCTGTTTTTT CAWSVGGELFF
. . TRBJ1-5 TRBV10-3 TGTGCCATCAGTGAGGTAGGGGGACGTGAATTCAATCAGCCCCAGCATTTT CAISEVGGREFNQPQHF
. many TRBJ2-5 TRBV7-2 TGTGCCAGCAGCTTAGGACAGCACCAAGAGACCCAGTACTTC CASSLGQHQETQYF
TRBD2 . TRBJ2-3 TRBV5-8 TGTGCCAGCAGCTTCGGACTAGCGGGAGGAGATACGCAGTATTTT CASSFGLAGGDTQYF
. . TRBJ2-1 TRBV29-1 TGCAGCGTGGGGGTATCAGCGAATGAGCAGTTCTTC CSVGVSANEQFF
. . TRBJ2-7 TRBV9 TGTGCCAGCAGCCCAGGGTGGAGGGTTGACTACGAGCAGTACTTC CASSPGWRVDYEQYF
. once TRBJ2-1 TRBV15 TGTGCCACCAGCAGAGATTTCTTCGGGGGCCGGTACAATGAGCAGTTCTTC CATSRDFFGGRYNEQFF
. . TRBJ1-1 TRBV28 TGTGCCAGCAGTTTAGGGTTGTCAAACACTGAAGCTTTCTTT CASSLGLSNTEAFF
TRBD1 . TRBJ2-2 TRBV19 TGTGCCAGTAGCCTAGGGACAGGGGGCTTCGGGGAGCTGTTTTTT CASSLGTGGFGELFF
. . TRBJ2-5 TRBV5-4 TGTGCCAGCAGCTTGGCGGGACCCCAAGAGACCCAGTACTTC CASSLAGPQETQYF
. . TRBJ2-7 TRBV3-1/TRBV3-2 TGTGCCAGCAGCCCCGCGGTCGGGAGTAGGTCCTACGAGCAGTACTTC CASSPAVGSRSYEQYF
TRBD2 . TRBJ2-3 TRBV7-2 TGTGCCAGCAGCGTCACTAGCGGGAGGGCGGGCACAGATACGCAGTATTTT CASSVTSGRAGTDTQYF
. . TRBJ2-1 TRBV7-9 TGTGCCAGCAGGTCTGGTGAGTCCTACAATGAGCAGTTCTTC CASRSGESYNEQFF
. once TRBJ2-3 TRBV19 TGTGCCAGTAGTATTCAGGGGACAGATACGCAGTATTTT CASSIQGTDTQYF
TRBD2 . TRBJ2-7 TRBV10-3 TGTGCCATCAGTGGGGAGGGGACCCTCTCCTACGAGCAGTACTTC CAISGEGTLSYEQYF
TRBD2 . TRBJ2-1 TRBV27 TGTGCCAGCAGTTTTCTAGCGGGAGGCCCCTCCTACAATGAGCAGTTCTTC CASSFLAGGPSYNEQFF
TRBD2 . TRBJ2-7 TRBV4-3 TGCGCCAGCAGCCACGACACACTAGCGGGAGCCTACGAGCAGTACTTC CASSHDTLAGAYEQYF
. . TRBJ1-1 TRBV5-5 TGTGCCAGCAGCCCCCTTAGAATGAACACTGAAGCTTTCTTT CASSPLRMNTEAFF
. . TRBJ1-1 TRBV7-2 TGTGCCAGCAGCTTAGATGGGTTCGCTGAAGCTTTCTTT CASSLDGFAEAFF
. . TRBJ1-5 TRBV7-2 TGTGCCAGCAGCCCCGCCGGAGGGGAAAGAGGTCAGCCCCAGCATTTT CASSPAGGERGQPQHF
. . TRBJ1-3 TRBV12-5 TGTGCTAGTGGTTCATTTAGGACAGTGCCTGGAAACACCATATATTTT CASGSFRTVPGNTIYF
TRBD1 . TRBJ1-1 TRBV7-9 TGTGCCAGCAGCCCGACAGGGGGCGGGAACACTGAAGCTTTCTTT CASSPTGGGNTEAFF
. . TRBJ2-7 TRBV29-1 TGCAGCGTTGAAGATCACCGAGGGGGGGACTACGAGCAGTACTTC CSVEDHRGGDYEQYF
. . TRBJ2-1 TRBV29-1 TGCAGCGTTGAAGGGTTCGAGCAGTTCTTC CSVEGFEQFF
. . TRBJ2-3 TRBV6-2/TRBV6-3 TGTGCCAGCAGTTTTCAGGTGACAGATACGCAGTATTTT CASSFQVTDTQYF
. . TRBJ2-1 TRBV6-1 TGTGCCAGCAGTGAATCTGGGTTTGAGCAGTTCTTC CASSESGFEQFF
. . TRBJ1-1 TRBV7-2 TGTGCCAGCAGCTTATCAGGGTTGAACACTGAAGCTTTCTTT CASSLSGLNTEAFF
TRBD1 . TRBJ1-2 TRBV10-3 TGTGCCATCGTAGCCCATCTGACAGGGAGTGGCTACACCTTC CAIVAHLTGSGYTF
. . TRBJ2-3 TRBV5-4 TGTGCCAGCAGCTTGGGAGGGGTGGCTAGCGTAGATACGCAGTATTTT CASSLGGVASVDTQYF
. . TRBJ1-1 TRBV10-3 TGTGCCATCATGAGTAGGGAACTTACTGCAGGTGAAGCTTTCTTT CAIMSRELTAGEAFF
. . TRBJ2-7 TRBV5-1 TGCGCCAGCAGCTTGGGAGGGGCTTTCTACGAGCAGTACTTC CASSLGGAFYEQYF
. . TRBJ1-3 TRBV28 TGTGCCAGCAGTTTCCCAGCTACTGGAAACACCATATATTTT CASSFPATGNTIYF
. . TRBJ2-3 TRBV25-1 TGTGCCAGCAGTGATTACAGGGGAGGATTTGGCACAGATACGCAGTATTTT CASSDYRGGFGTDTQYF
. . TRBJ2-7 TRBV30 TGTGCCTGGAGTGTTTTTGGCTACGAGCAGTACTTC CAWSVFGYEQYF
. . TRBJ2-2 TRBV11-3 TGTGCCAGCAGCCCCCCGAACACCGGGGAGCTGTTTTTT CASSPPNTGELFF
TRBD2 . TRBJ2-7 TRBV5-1 TGCGCCAGCAGCTTGGCCGTGACTAGCGGGACCGAGCAGTACTTC CASSLAVTSGTEQYF
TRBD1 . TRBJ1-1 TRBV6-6 TGTGCCAGCAGTCCGCTACAGGGGCTGGGGAAATTAGCCACTGAAGCTTTCTTT CASSPLQGLGKLATEAFF
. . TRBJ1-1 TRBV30 TGTGCCTGGAGTGTTAAGTCGGGGACTGAAGCTTTCTTT CAWSVKSGTEAFF
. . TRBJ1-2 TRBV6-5 TGTGCCAGCAGAGCCCTCGTACGGGATCCAAACACCTTC CASRALVRDPNTF
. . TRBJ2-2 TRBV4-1 TGCGCCAGCAGCCACACAGGGGAGGCCGGGGAGCTGTTTTTT CASSHTGEAGELFF
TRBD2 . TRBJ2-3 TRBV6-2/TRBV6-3 TGTGCCAGCAGCTTACTAGCGGGAGTTCAAGATACGCAGTATTTT CASSLLAGVQDTQYF
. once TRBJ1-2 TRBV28 TGTGCCAGCAGGGTGACAGCTAACTATGGCTACACCTTC CASRVTANYGYTF
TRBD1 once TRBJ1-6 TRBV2 TGTGCCAGCAGTGCCCGGACAGGGGACAATTCACCCCTCCACTTT CASSARTGDNSPLHF
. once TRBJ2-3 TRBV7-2 TGTGCCAGCAGCGCAGGGCTAGGACCGGATACGCAGTATTTT CASSAGLGPDTQYF
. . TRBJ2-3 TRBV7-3 TGTGCCAGCAGCTCAGCCGTCCAAGGTGCGCAGTATTTT CASSSAVQGAQYF
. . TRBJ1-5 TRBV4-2 TGTGCCAGCAGCCAAGATCTTCGCGATCAGCCCCAGCATTTT CASSQDLRDQPQHF
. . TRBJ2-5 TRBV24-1 TGTGCCACCAGTGATTTTGGGACCCAGTACTTC CATSDFGTQYF
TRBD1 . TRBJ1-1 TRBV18 TGTGCCAGCTCACCCCCGGGACAGGGAGACGTAAACACTGAAGCTTTCTTT CASSPPGQGDVNTEAFF
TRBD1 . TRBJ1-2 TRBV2 TGTGCCAGCAGTCCGTCAGGGGAGGGGGCAGGCTACACCTTC CASSPSGEGAGYTF
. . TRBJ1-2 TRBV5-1 TGCGCCAGCAGCTCGTCAACAGGTCATGGAAATGGCTACACCTTC CASSSSTGHGNGYTF
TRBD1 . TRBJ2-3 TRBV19 TGTGCCAGTCACCCAACAGGGGAAGTAGATACGCAGTATTTT CASHPTGEVDTQYF